This T cell receptor (beta chain) was profiled in a study of blood T cells in healthy people across ages. Study details: Per two T cells, about one barcoded beta molecule was captured through template switching.

Looked up from germline, CDR1 is MNHEY and CDR2 is SMNVEV (reference sequence). V shed 2 bases and J shed 8 bases, with 15 bases lying between them. This CDR3 contains 14 residues. With a J-beta primer mix and a sample-barcoded 5' primer, a second PCR ran about 7 to 12 cycles. Each cDNA molecule was tagged by a template-switch adaptor with 12 random nucleotides. One entry per CDR3 protein, called by TCRdb with MiXCR from the 5' RACE reads. The table records hundreds of thousands of distinct CDR3 sequences, roughly 35% of them present only once. For this clonotype: The antigen is unknown.

The study, taken as a whole, reports: Per million T cells, TCR beta diversity dropped about linearly as age rose.

Per-sample yields of isolated PBMCs were at least 6 million. The chain is built from TRBV27 and TRBJ1-2; D not certain. The sample was blood. This TCR came from a man aged 18-30 years in good health. The DNA for the CDR3 is TGTGCCAGCAGTTTAAAAGTGGGGATTGAGGGCTACACCTTC. Translation gives CASSLKVGIEGYTF.